Below are 3 T cell receptor beta chains sequenced from a single sample in a study of blood T cells in healthy people across ages. The use of a sample-barcoded 5' primer and a J-beta primer mix characterized a second PCR of roughly 7 to 11 cycles. MiXCR was run by TCRdb on the 5' RACE reads, yielding one entry per CDR3 protein. This table holds some 1.6 million distinct CDR3 sequences, almost 35% found once. The sequencing input was blood. Receptors originate from a woman aged 25-40 years in good health.

This clonotype turned up a few times. The V and J genes are TRBV6-6 and TRBJ1-6; TRBD1 matches 11 bases. Per germline, CDR1 MNHNY and CDR2 SVGAGI (reference sequence). Trimming removed 0 bases from V and 7 bases from J; junction bases left unmatched: 2. The CDR3 loop spans 16 amino acids. CDR3 protein: CASSYSGQGENSPLHF. DNA for the CDR3: TGTGCCAGCAGTTACTCGGGACAGGGGGAAAATTCACCCCTCCACTTT.

This clonotype occurred a few times. The chain's CDR3 is CASSLIRGGDEKLFF. As DNA, the CDR3 is TGTGCCAGCAGTCTAATCAGGGGGGGTGATGAAAAACTGTTTTTT. V is TRBV6-6 and J is TRBJ1-4; 7 bases match TRBD1. CDR1 is MNHNY and CDR2 is SVGAGI in the germline V gene (reference sequence). This CDR3 has 15 residues. J was trimmed by 6 bases and V by 5 bases; bases with no gene match: 9.

This clonotype occurred once. This clone may be a read error of a much larger clone one base away. This rearrangement joins TRBV13 to TRBJ2-5, with TRBD2 identical over 7 bases. The J call is uncertain, as TRBJ2-7 better fits the DNA end. The germline gives CDR1 PRHDT, CDR2 FYEKMQ (reference sequence). The CDR3 is 16 residues long. The CDR3 protein is CASSQRTGGRGYEQYF. DNA for the CDR3: TGTGCCAGCAGCCAAAGGACTGGCGGGAGAGGGTACGAGCAGTACTTC.